Listed below are T cell receptor beta chains from one sample, sequenced in a study of shared clonotypes between healthy human individuals. The method was immunoSEQ multiplex PCR; TCRdb's version includes in-frame clones alone and lacks a portion of them. Here the sample spans about 2.4 million clones, approximately 90% being singletons. The sequenced sample consisted of naive CD4+ T cells sorted from blood. These receptors all stem from a man between 18 and 35 years old in good health. The CDR3 runs from the conserved cysteine through the conserved F or W. The D gene is left open where the match is weak. Size values are once, few and many counts, or a class for expanded clones, and some rows have none.

j_call clone_size d_call v_call cdr3_nt cdr3_aa
TRBJ2-7 - - TRBV7-2 TGTGCCAGCAGCTTATCCTGGATCTACGAGCAGTACTTC CASSLSWIYEQYF
TRBJ2-1 - TRBD1 TRBV6-5 TGTGCCAGCAGCAGGACAGGGGATGAGCAGTTCTTC CASSRTGDEQFF
TRBJ2-5 once - TRBV5-6 TGTGCCAGCAGCCCTGCCCCCACCGGGCCACAAGAGACCCAGTACTTC CASSPAPTGPQETQYF
TRBJ2-3 - TRBD2 TRBV5-4 TGTGCCAGCACCCATAGCGGGAGCGGCACAGATACGCAGTATTTT CASTHSGSGTDTQYF
TRBJ1-4 - - TRBV6-1 TGTGCCAGCAGTGAAGGGTGGACAACTAATGAAAAACTGTTTTTT CASSEGWTTNEKLFF
TRBJ2-6 - - TRBV13 TGTGCCAGCAGCTTATGGAGCTCTGGGGCCAACGTCCTGACTTTC CASSLWSSGANVLTF
TRBJ1-5 - - TRBV6-5 TGTGCCAGCAGTGTCCAGGTTAATCAGCCCCAGCATTTT CASSVQVNQPQHF
TRBJ2-1 - - TRBV10-3 TGTGCCATCAGTGAGTCGGCGGGGAGTTCCTACAATGAGCAGTTCTTC CAISESAGSSYNEQFF
TRBJ2-3 - - TRBV10-3 TGTGCCATCAGTGAAGGACAGCGCGGCGATACGCAGTATTTT CAISEGQRGDTQYF
TRBJ2-5 - TRBD2 TRBV18 TGTGCCAGCTCACCTGTAGCGGGGGCCCTGGAGACCCAGTACTTC CASSPVAGALETQYF
TRBJ2-1 - TRBD2 TRBV6-5 TGTGCCAGCAGTTACTCTGGAGCGGGGGGGCCGCCTGAGCAGTTCTTC CASSYSGAGGPPEQFF
TRBJ2-4 - - TRBV28 TGTGCCAGCAGTTCCCCACGCGGCTTTCCCAAAAACATTCAGTACTTC CASSSPRGFPKNIQYF
TRBJ2-7 - TRBD1 TRBV4-1 TGCGCCAGCAGCCAAGTCCGTGACAGGGCTTACGAGCAGTACTTC CASSQVRDRAYEQYF
TRBJ2-3 - TRBD2 TRBV19 TGTGCCAGTAGTATATCGTCTAGCGGGAGCACAGATACGCAGTATTTT CASSISSSGSTDTQYF
TRBJ2-1 - - TRBV10-1 TGCGCCAGCAGTGAGCGTTTCTCCTACAATGAGCAGTTCTTC CASSERFSYNEQFF
TRBJ1-2 - - TRBV11-2 TGTGCCAGCAGCTTAGATCCGGCAGCTAACTATGGCTACACCTTC CASSLDPAANYGYTF
TRBJ2-7 - - TRBV6-1 TGTGCCTCCGATCCCCGCGGGGCGGTTCCCTACGAGCAGTACTTC CASDPRGAVPYEQYF
TRBJ1-5 - - TRBV21-1 - CASRKQVALGSTLEHF
TRBJ2-1 - - TRBV27 TGTGCCAGCAGACGGTCCTACAATGAGCAGTTCTTC CASRRSYNEQFF
TRBJ1-5 few - TRBV27 TGTAGTGTGGGGACAAAGGCGGGTCAGCCCCAGCATTTT CSVGTKAGQPQHF
TRBJ2-5 - TRBD2 TRBV11-1 TGTGCCAGCAGCCACACTGGAGCGGGGGCGTACCAAGAGACCCAGTACTTC CASSHTGAGAYQETQYF
TRBJ1-2 - - TRBV7-8 TGTGCCAGCAGCTTAGTAGCTTTTTACGGGGCGCGAGGCTACACCTTC CASSLVAFYGARGYTF
TRBJ2-7 - - TRBV6-1 TGTGCCAGCCGGGGCACCAGCTCCTACGAGCAGTACTTC CASRGTSSYEQYF
TRBJ2-5 - TRBD1 TRBV5-1 TGCGCCAGCAGCTCACATGACAGGGGTCAAGAGACCCAGTACTTC CASSSHDRGQETQYF
TRBJ2-5 once - TRBV5-1 TGCGCCAGCAGCTTGGATGACCTCATAGAGACCCAGTACTTC CASSLDDLIETQYF
TRBJ2-7 - - TRBV21-1 TGTGCCAGCAGCCTAGGAGGCAGCCACGAGCAGTACTTC CASSLGGSHEQYF
TRBJ2-2 - - TRBV21-1 TGTGCCAGCAGCAAAAATGGCACTAGCGGGAGCTCCTTGAAGACCGGGGAGCTGTTTTTT CASSKNGTSGSSLKTGELFF
TRBJ2-2 - - TRBV5-1 TGCGCCAGCAGCTTGGCCTGGGGGCCCCTTCCCGGGGAGCTGTTTTTT CASSLAWGPLPGELFF
TRBJ2-3 - - TRBV15 TGTGCCACCAGCAGAGATATTGGAATGAATACGCAGTATTTT CATSRDIGMNTQYF
TRBJ1-5 once TRBD1 TRBV2 TGTGCCACCACTAACTCCGGGACAGCCTACGATGGTCAGCCCCAGCATTTT CATTNSGTAYDGQPQHF